A selection of T cell receptor beta chains follows, all from one sample in a study of T cells after yellow fever vaccination. TCRdb ran MiXCR on the 5' RACE reads and lists one entry per CDR3 protein. The table records more than 450,000 distinct CDR3 sequences, just over 20% of them present only once. The sample consisted of PBMCs, taken roughly 20 days after the first yellow fever vaccination. All receptors come from a young man who received the YFV17D yellow fever vaccine. Each CDR3 is given with its conserved first and last residue. D genes are given only for firm matches. Size values are once, few and many counts, or a class for expanded clones, and some rows have none.

cdr3_aa: CASSQGQGLGQYQETQYF; cdr3_nt: TGCGCCAGCAGCCAAGGTCAGGGGTTGGGACAGTACCAAGAGACCCAGTACTTC; clone_size: -; j_call: TRBJ2-5; v_call: TRBV4-1; d_call: TRBD1
cdr3_aa: CASSSRFYNSPLHF; cdr3_nt: TGTGCCAGCAGCTCACGATTCTATAATTCACCCCTCCACTTT; clone_size: -; j_call: TRBJ1-6; v_call: TRBV7-6; d_call: -
cdr3_aa: CASSQVETGGGYTF; cdr3_nt: TGCGCCAGCAGCCAAGTCGAGACAGGTGGAGGCTACACCTTC; clone_size: few; j_call: TRBJ1-2; v_call: TRBV4-1; d_call: -
cdr3_aa: CASSVVTGQGLYGYTF; cdr3_nt: TGTGCCAGCAGCGTAGTTACTGGGCAGGGGCTCTATGGCTACACCTTC; clone_size: few; j_call: TRBJ1-2; v_call: TRBV9; d_call: -
cdr3_aa: CANPPGRDSYEQYF; cdr3_nt: TGTGCCAACCCTCCGGGACGGGACTCCTACGAGCAGTACTTC; clone_size: few; j_call: TRBJ2-7; v_call: TRBV7-9; d_call: -
cdr3_aa: CASSLGHYYEQYF; cdr3_nt: TGTGCCAGCAGCTTGGGCCATTACTACGAGCAGTACTTC; clone_size: -; j_call: TRBJ2-7; v_call: TRBV7-2; d_call: -
cdr3_aa: CASTWDSNTGELFF; cdr3_nt: TGTGCCAGCACCTGGGACAGTAACACCGGGGAGCTGTTTTTT; clone_size: few; j_call: TRBJ2-2; v_call: TRBV4-2; d_call: TRBD1
cdr3_aa: CASSPRGRTDTQYF; cdr3_nt: TGTGCCAGCAGCCCCAGGGGACGAACGGATACGCAGTATTTT; clone_size: -; j_call: TRBJ2-3; v_call: TRBV3-1; d_call: -
cdr3_aa: CASNPAGGFYNEQFF; cdr3_nt: TGTGCCAGCAACCCTGCGGGGGGTTTCTACAATGAGCAGTTCTTC; clone_size: -; j_call: TRBJ2-1; v_call: TRBV12-3/TRBV12-4; d_call: TRBD2
cdr3_aa: CASSLAGGPYNEQFF; cdr3_nt: TGTGCCAGCAGCTTAGCGGGGGGCCCCTACAATGAGCAGTTCTTC; clone_size: many; j_call: TRBJ2-1; v_call: TRBV11-1; d_call: -
cdr3_aa: CASSSLTSSGGELSYEQYF; cdr3_nt: TGTGCCAGCAGCTCACTCACATCTAGCGGGGGAGAGCTCTCCTACGAGCAGTACTTC; clone_size: -; j_call: TRBJ2-7; v_call: TRBV11-2; d_call: TRBD2
cdr3_aa: CASSRVATEAFF; cdr3_nt: TGTGCCAGCAGCCGGGTGGCCACTGAAGCTTTCTTT; clone_size: -; j_call: TRBJ1-1; v_call: TRBV6-2/TRBV6-3; d_call: -
cdr3_aa: CASSYSRSTEAFF; cdr3_nt: TGTGCCAGCAGTTACTCGAGGAGCACTGAAGCTTTCTTT; clone_size: -; j_call: TRBJ1-1; v_call: TRBV6-2/TRBV6-3; d_call: -
cdr3_aa: CASSLGTGSSYNEQFF; cdr3_nt: TGTGCCAGCAGCTTGGGGACAGGTAGCTCCTACAATGAGCAGTTCTTC; clone_size: few; j_call: TRBJ2-1; v_call: TRBV5-6; d_call: TRBD1
cdr3_aa: CASSPRQFQETQYF; cdr3_nt: TGCGCCAGCAGCCCGAGACAGTTCCAAGAGACCCAGTACTTC; clone_size: -; j_call: TRBJ2-5; v_call: TRBV5-1; d_call: -
cdr3_aa: CASSFQTGSFLEQYF; cdr3_nt: TGTGCCAGCAGCTTTCAAACAGGGAGCTTCTTGGAGCAGTACTTC; clone_size: -; j_call: TRBJ2-7; v_call: TRBV7-2; d_call: -
cdr3_aa: CATSDAGGEAFF; cdr3_nt: TGTGCCACCAGTGATGCGGGAGGTGAAGCTTTCTTT; clone_size: -; j_call: TRBJ1-1; v_call: TRBV24-1; d_call: -
cdr3_aa: CASSLRPAGGLDTQYF; cdr3_nt: TGTGCCAGCAGCTTACGGCCAGCGGGGGGCCTGGATACGCAGTATTTT; clone_size: many; j_call: TRBJ2-3; v_call: TRBV7-2; d_call: TRBD2
cdr3_aa: CASSDGVEGAINSPLHF; cdr3_nt: TGCGCCAGCAGTGATGGGGTCGAAGGGGCAATTAATTCACCCCTCCACTTT; clone_size: -; j_call: TRBJ1-6; v_call: TRBV10-2; d_call: -
cdr3_aa: CASSESGGGADTQYF; cdr3_nt: TGCGCCAGCAGTGAGTCGGGGGGGGGCGCAGATACGCAGTATTTT; clone_size: -; j_call: TRBJ2-3; v_call: TRBV10-1; d_call: -
cdr3_aa: CASSLQGSPYEQYF; cdr3_nt: TGTGCCAGCAGTTTACAGGGGTCCCCCTACGAGCAGTACTTC; clone_size: few; j_call: TRBJ2-7; v_call: TRBV12-3/TRBV12-4; d_call: -
cdr3_aa: CSARGEGQGVDTQYF; cdr3_nt: TGCAGTGCTAGAGGGGAGGGACAGGGGGTAGATACGCAGTATTTT; clone_size: few; j_call: TRBJ2-3; v_call: TRBV20-1; d_call: TRBD1
cdr3_aa: CASSLGNTGGADTQYF; cdr3_nt: TGTGCCAGCAGTTTGGGGAACACAGGGGGTGCAGATACGCAGTATTTT; clone_size: -; j_call: TRBJ2-3; v_call: TRBV28; d_call: TRBD1
cdr3_aa: CASSLMAHPNSPLHF; cdr3_nt: TGTGCCAGCAGTTTAATGGCTCACCCGAATTCACCCCTCCACTTT; clone_size: -; j_call: TRBJ1-6; v_call: TRBV27; d_call: -
cdr3_aa: CSARVRTDLEQFF; cdr3_nt: TGCAGTGCTAGAGTGCGAACAGATCTGGAGCAGTTCTTC; clone_size: -; j_call: TRBJ2-1; v_call: TRBV20-1; d_call: -
cdr3_aa: CSATTSGAPYEQYF; cdr3_nt: TGCAGTGCCACGACTAGCGGGGCCCCCTACGAGCAGTACTTC; clone_size: -; j_call: TRBJ2-7; v_call: TRBV20-1; d_call: TRBD2
cdr3_aa: CASSERLPGGTDTQYF; cdr3_nt: TGTGCCAGCAGCGAGCGGCTTCCGGGGGGCACAGATACGCAGTATTTT; clone_size: few; j_call: TRBJ2-3; v_call: TRBV6-1; d_call: -
cdr3_aa: CASSYSSGVDTQYF; cdr3_nt: TGTGCCAGCAGTTACTCTAGCGGGGTCGATACGCAGTATTTT; clone_size: -; j_call: TRBJ2-3; v_call: TRBV6-5; d_call: TRBD2
cdr3_aa: CASSLLGFRETQYF; cdr3_nt: TGTGCCAGCAGTTTATTGGGGTTTCGAGAGACCCAGTACTTC; clone_size: few; j_call: TRBJ2-5; v_call: TRBV27; d_call: -
cdr3_aa: CSVAGSLMNTQYF; cdr3_nt: TGCAGCGTGGCCGGGTCCCTCATGAATACGCAGTATTTT; clone_size: -; j_call: TRBJ2-3; v_call: TRBV29-1; d_call: -
cdr3_aa: CASSRRDQLGSYNSPLHF; cdr3_nt: TGTGCCAGCAGTCGCCGGGATCAACTGGGCTCCTATAATTCACCCCTCCACTTT; clone_size: few; j_call: TRBJ1-6; v_call: TRBV6-1; d_call: -
cdr3_aa: CASSQWDREHYQPQHF; cdr3_nt: TGTGCCAGCAGCCAATGGGACAGGGAGCACTATCAGCCCCAGCATTTT; clone_size: many; j_call: TRBJ1-5; v_call: TRBV5-6; d_call: TRBD1
cdr3_aa: CASSLASVPGELFF; cdr3_nt: TGTGCCAGCAGCTTAGCCTCAGTGCCCGGGGAGCTGTTTTTT; clone_size: -; j_call: TRBJ2-2; v_call: TRBV7-6; d_call: -
cdr3_aa: CASVSANTEAFF; cdr3_nt: TGTGCTAGTGTGTCAGCGAACACTGAAGCTTTCTTT; clone_size: -; j_call: TRBJ1-1; v_call: TRBV12-5; d_call: -
cdr3_aa: CASSSWGSEQYF; cdr3_nt: TGTGCCAGCAGCTCATGGGGGTCCGAGCAGTACTTC; clone_size: few; j_call: TRBJ2-7; v_call: TRBV4-2; d_call: -
cdr3_aa: CAIAGTVEETQYF; cdr3_nt: TGTGCCATCGCCGGGACAGTAGAAGAGACCCAGTACTTC; clone_size: few; j_call: TRBJ2-5; v_call: TRBV10-3; d_call: TRBD1
cdr3_aa: CASSLAEGRNEQFF; cdr3_nt: TGTGCCAGCAGCTTGGCTGAAGGGAGAAATGAGCAGTTCTTC; clone_size: -; j_call: TRBJ2-1; v_call: TRBV5-8; d_call: -
cdr3_aa: CASSPGTLMGGYTF; cdr3_nt: TGTGCCAGCAGTCCGGGGACACTCATGGGTGGCTACACCTTC; clone_size: -; j_call: TRBJ1-2; v_call: TRBV7-2; d_call: -
cdr3_aa: CASGRDWPVRGKDYGYTF; cdr3_nt: TGTGCCAGCGGTCGGGATTGGCCAGTCAGGGGGAAGGACTATGGCTACACCTTC; clone_size: -; j_call: TRBJ1-2; v_call: TRBV12-3/TRBV12-4; d_call: TRBD1
cdr3_aa: CASSRGGEQYF; cdr3_nt: TGTGCCAGCAGTCGTGGGGGCGAGCAGTACTTC; clone_size: few; j_call: TRBJ2-7; v_call: TRBV3-1; d_call: -
cdr3_aa: CASSLLSRTGGQGNYGYTF; cdr3_nt: TGTGCCAGCAGCCTCTTATCTAGGACAGGTGGTCAAGGAAACTATGGCTACACCTTC; clone_size: -; j_call: TRBJ1-2; v_call: TRBV3-1; d_call: TRBD1
cdr3_aa: CASSLAGGIYEQYF; cdr3_nt: TGTGCCAGCAGCTTAGCGGGGGGGATCTACGAGCAGTACTTC; clone_size: few; j_call: TRBJ2-7; v_call: TRBV7-2; d_call: TRBD2
cdr3_aa: CASGLVAGRTYEQYF; cdr3_nt: TGTGCTAGTGGTTTGGTGGCAGGCAGAACCTACGAGCAGTACTTC; clone_size: -; j_call: TRBJ2-7; v_call: TRBV12-5; d_call: -
cdr3_aa: CASSQETGHEDTQYF; cdr3_nt: TGCGCCAGCAGCCAAGAGACAGGCCATGAAGATACGCAGTATTTT; clone_size: -; j_call: TRBJ2-3; v_call: TRBV4-1; d_call: -
cdr3_aa: CASSEGITYTEAFF; cdr3_nt: TGCGCCAGCAGCGAGGGGATAACTTACACTGAAGCTTTCTTT; clone_size: few; j_call: TRBJ1-1; v_call: TRBV5-1; d_call: -
cdr3_aa: CASKPTGNTEAFF; cdr3_nt: TGTGCCAGCAAGCCAACAGGGAACACTGAAGCTTTCTTT; clone_size: -; j_call: TRBJ1-1; v_call: TRBV14; d_call: -
cdr3_aa: CASSGRTGNNEQFF; cdr3_nt: TGTGCCAGCAGCGGGCGGACAGGGAACAATGAGCAGTTCTTC; clone_size: -; j_call: TRBJ2-1; v_call: TRBV7-2; d_call: TRBD1
cdr3_aa: CASSYRGLSQPQHF; cdr3_nt: TGTGCCAGCAGTTACAGGGGGCTTAGTCAGCCCCAGCATTTT; clone_size: few; j_call: TRBJ1-5; v_call: TRBV12-3/TRBV12-4; d_call: TRBD1
cdr3_aa: CASSSYRGQGGYTF; cdr3_nt: TGTGCCAGCAGCTCCTACAGGGGGCAGGGTGGCTACACCTTC; clone_size: -; j_call: TRBJ1-2; v_call: TRBV28; d_call: TRBD1
cdr3_aa: CSARAHRVAEAFF; cdr3_nt: TGCAGTGCTAGGGCCCACAGGGTCGCTGAAGCTTTCTTT; clone_size: -; j_call: TRBJ1-1; v_call: TRBV20-1; d_call: -